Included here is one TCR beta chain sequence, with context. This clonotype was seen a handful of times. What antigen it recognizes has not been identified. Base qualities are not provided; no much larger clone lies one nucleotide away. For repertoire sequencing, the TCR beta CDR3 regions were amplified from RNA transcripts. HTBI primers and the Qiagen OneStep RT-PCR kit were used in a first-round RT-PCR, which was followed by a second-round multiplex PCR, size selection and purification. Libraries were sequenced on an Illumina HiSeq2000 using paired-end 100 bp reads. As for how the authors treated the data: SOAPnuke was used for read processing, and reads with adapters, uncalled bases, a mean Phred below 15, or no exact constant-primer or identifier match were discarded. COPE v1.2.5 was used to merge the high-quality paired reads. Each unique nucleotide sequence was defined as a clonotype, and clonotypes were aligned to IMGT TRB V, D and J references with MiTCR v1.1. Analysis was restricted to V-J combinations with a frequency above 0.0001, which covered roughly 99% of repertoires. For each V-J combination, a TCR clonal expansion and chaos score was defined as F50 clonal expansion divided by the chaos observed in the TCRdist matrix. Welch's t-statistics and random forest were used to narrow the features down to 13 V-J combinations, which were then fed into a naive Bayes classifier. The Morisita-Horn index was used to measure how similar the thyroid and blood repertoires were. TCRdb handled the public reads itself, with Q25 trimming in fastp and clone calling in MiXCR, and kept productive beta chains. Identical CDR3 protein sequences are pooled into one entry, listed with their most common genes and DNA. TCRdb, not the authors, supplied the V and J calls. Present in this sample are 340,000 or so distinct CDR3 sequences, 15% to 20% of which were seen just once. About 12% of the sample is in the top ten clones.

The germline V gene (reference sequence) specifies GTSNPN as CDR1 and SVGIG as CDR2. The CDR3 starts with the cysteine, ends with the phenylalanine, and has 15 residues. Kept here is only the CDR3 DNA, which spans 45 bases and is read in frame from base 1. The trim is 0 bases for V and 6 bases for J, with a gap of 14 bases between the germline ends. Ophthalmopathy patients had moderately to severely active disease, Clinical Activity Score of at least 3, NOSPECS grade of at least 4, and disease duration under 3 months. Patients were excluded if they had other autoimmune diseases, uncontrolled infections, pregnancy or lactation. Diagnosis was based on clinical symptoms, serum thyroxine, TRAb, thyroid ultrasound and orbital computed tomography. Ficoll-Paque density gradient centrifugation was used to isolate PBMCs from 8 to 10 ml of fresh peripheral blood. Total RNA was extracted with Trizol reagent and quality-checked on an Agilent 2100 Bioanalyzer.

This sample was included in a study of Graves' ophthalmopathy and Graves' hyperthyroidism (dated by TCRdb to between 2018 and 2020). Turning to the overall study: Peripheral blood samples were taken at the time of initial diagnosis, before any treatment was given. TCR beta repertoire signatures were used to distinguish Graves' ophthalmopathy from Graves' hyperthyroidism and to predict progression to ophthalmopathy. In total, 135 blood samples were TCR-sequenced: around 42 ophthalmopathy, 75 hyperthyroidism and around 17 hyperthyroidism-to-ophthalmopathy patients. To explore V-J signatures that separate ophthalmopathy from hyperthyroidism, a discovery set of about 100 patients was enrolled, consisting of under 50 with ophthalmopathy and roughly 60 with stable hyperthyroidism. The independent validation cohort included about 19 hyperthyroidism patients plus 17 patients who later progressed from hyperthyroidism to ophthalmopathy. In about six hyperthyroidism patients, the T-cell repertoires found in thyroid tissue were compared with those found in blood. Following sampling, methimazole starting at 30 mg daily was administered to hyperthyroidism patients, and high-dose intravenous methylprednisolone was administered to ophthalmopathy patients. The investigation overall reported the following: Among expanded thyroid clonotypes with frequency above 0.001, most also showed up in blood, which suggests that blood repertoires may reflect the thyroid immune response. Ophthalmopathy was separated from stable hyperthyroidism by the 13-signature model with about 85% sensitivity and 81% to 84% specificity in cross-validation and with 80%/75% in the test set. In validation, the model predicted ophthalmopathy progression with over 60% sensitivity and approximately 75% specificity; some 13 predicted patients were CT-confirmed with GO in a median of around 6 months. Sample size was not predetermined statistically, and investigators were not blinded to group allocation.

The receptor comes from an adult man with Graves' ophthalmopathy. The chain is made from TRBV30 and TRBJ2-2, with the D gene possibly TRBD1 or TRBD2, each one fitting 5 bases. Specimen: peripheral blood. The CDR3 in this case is CAWSVQIVGAGELFF. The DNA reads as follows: TGTGCCTGGAGTGTTCAAATCGTGGGGGCCGGGGAGCTGTTTTTT. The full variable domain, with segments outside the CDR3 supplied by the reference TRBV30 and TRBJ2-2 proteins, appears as SQTIHQWPATLVQPVGSPLSLECTVEGTSNPNLYWYRQAAGRGLQLLFYSVGIGQISSEVPQNLSASRPQDRQFILSSKKLLLSDSGFYLCAWSVQIVGAGELFFGEGSRLTVL.